The 8 T cell receptor beta chains presented below share a single source sample, sequenced in a study of OX40 agonist ivuxolimab in advanced cancers. Repertoires were generated with immunoSEQ multiplex PCR, while TCRdb's copy carries only in-frame clones and drops some. The repertoire has 13,000 to 15,000 clones, roughly 85% of them found once; the top ten carry 30% to 35%. Here the sequenced sample was CD4+ or CD8+ T cells sorted from blood, taken in a trial of the OX40 agonist ivuxolimab. These TCRs come from an adult with an advanced solid tumor such as melanoma, head and neck, liver or kidney cancer.

By sample fraction, this clone is medium-sized. The chain recombines TRBV5-1 with TRBJ2-7; TRBD2 matches 9 bases. The CDR3 covers 13 residues. Trimming at V came to 4 bases and at J to 6 bases, leaving 5 bases not matched to a gene. Germline CDR1 reads SGHRS; CDR2 reads YFSETQ. The CDR3 protein is CASSQGTSSEQYF. The DNA for the CDR3 is TGCGCCAGCAGCCAAGGGACTAGCTCCGAGCAGTACTTC.

The chain combines TRBV6-6 with TRBJ2-2, with TRBD1 matching 8 bases. The CDR3 sequence is 16 residues long. Germline trimming cut 0 bases from V and 5 bases from J; bases unmatched to any gene: 5. Germline V gene sequence: CDR1 MNHNY, CDR2 SVGAGI (reference sequence). Written as DNA, the CDR3 is TGTGCCAGCAGTTACTCGACAGGGGTAGGAACCGGGGAGCTGTTTTTT. Protein sequence: CASSYSTGVGTGELFF.

This clone appeared once. This chain links TRBV2 with TRBJ2-2, with D possibly called TRBD1 or TRBD2 (5 bases each). This CDR3 has 16 residues. V lost 4 bases, J lost 6 bases, and 18 bases lay in between. CDR1 and CDR2 (germline): SNHLY, FYNNEI. The CDR3, as DNA: TGTGCCAGCAGTGGGCTTGGGGGTAGCAGTGCCGGGGAGCTGTTTTTT. Protein product: CASSGLGGSSAGELFF. Complete variable domain (other parts from reference TRBV2 and TRBJ2-2): EPEVTQTPSHQVTQMGQEVILRCVPISNHLYFYWYRQILGQKVEFLVSFYNNEISEKSEIFDDQFSVERPDGSNFTLKIRSTKLEDSAMYFCASSGLGGSSAGELFFGEGSRLTVL.

The V and J genes are TRBV19 and TRBJ2-7; possibly TRBD1 for D (6 bases). The CDR3 is 13 amino acids. The V gene's germline CDR1 is LNHDA and CDR2 SQIVND (reference sequence). Trimming shortened V by 3 bases and J by 6 bases, and 12 bases separated the two germline ends. The CDR3 nucleotides are TGTGCCAGTAGTATGGGGACATCTGGCGAGCAGTACTTC. Its protein is CASSMGTSGEQYF. Supplemented by reference TRBV19 and TRBJ2-7, the full variable domain reads DGGITQSPKYLFRKEGQNVTLSCEQNLNHDAMYWYRQDPGQGLRLIYYSQIVNDFQKGDIAEGYSVSREKKESFPLTVTSAQKNPTAFYLCASSMGTSGEQYFGPGTRLTVT.

The chain carries TRBV5-1 and TRBJ2-6, with a tentative D call TRBD2 (5 bases). The V end was cut by 3 bases, the J end by 2 bases, with 18 bases between. The CDR3 extends over 18 amino acids. Germline values: CDR1 SGHRS, CDR2 YFSETQ. The CDR3 DNA reads as TGCGCCAGCAGCTGGGTGGGGATCGAGGGAACTGGGGCCAACGTCCTGACTTTC. This gives the protein CASSWVGIEGTGANVLTF.

This clone was observed a single time. J is TRBJ1-6 and V is TRBV5-4; 8 bases are a match to TRBD1. CDR3 length equals 15 residues. The ends lost 0 bases at V and 4 bases at J; junction bases unmatched: 0. Per the germline V gene, CDR1 is SGHNT and CDR2 is YYREEE (reference sequence). DNA of the CDR3: TGTGCCAGCAGCTTGGGGGACAGGTATAATTCACCCCTCCACTTT. Its protein product is CASSLGDRYNSPLHF.

The chain joins TRBV28 to TRBJ2-1; D is uncertain. The CDR3 runs to 12 residues. Germline V gene sequence: CDR1 MDHEN, CDR2 SYDVKM. V was shortened by 3 bases and J by 4 bases, with 4 bases between the two germline ends. The CDR3: CASSFYYNEQFF. CDR3 coding DNA: TGTGCCAGCAGTTTCTATTACAATGAGCAGTTCTTC. The entire variable domain, with the rest obtained from reference TRBV28 and TRBJ2-1, is as follows: DVKVTQSSRYLVKRTGEKVFLECVQDMDHENMFWYRQDPGLGLRLIYFSYDVKMKEKGDIPEGYSVSREKKERFSLILESASTNQTSMYLCASSFYYNEQFFGPGTRLTVL.

As concerns this clone: One junction end does not reproduce the germline sequence, and a read error may be involved. V and J are TRBV7-7 and TRBJ2-5, with D perhaps TRBD2 (5 bases). Germline-derived CDR1 and CDR2 are SSHAT and FNYEAQ (reference sequence). The CDR3 extends over 14 amino acids. The CDR3 loop is CASSPGSRQETQYF. CDR3 nucleotide sequence: TGTGCTAGCAGCCCTGGGAGTCGACAAGAGACCCAGTACTTC.